This TCR beta chain is drawn from a study of cytomegalovirus exposure and HLA in healthy donors. Produced via immunoSEQ multiplex PCR; TCRdb's table is partial and in-frame only. The sample holds around 69,000 clones; around 96% are singletons and the top ten take roughly 4.3%. The CDR3 length is 13 residues. Germline V gives CDR1 SGHDN, CDR2 FVKESK. With 8 bases clipped from V and 7 bases from J, the junction kept 7 bases outside the gene matches. This receptor was identified in a woman younger than 35 in good health and CMV-seropositive. The chain carries TRBV14 and TRBJ2-1; 8 bases map to TRBD1. The sequencing input was PBMCs. CDR3 bases: TGTGCCAGCGTTCGGACAGGGAGGAATGAGCAGTTCTTC. Translating it yields CASVRTGRNEQFF. Full variable domain (remainder filled in from reference TRBV14 and TRBJ2-1): EAGVTQFPSHSVIEKGQTVTLRCDPISGHDNLYWYRRVMGKEIKFLLHFVKESKQDESGMPNNRFLAERTGGTYSTLKVQPAELEDSGVYFCASVRTGRNEQFFGPGTRLTVL.